This T cell receptor beta chain was captured in a study of CD8 T cells in ankylosing spondylitis. Turning to this clonotype: Its antigen remains unknown.

This CDR3 is 16 amino acids long. V lost 2 bases, J lost 4 bases, and 5 bases stayed unmatched. The germline V gene has CDR1 KGHSH and CDR2 LQKENI. Each TCR beta library was made by quantitative 5'-RACE that incorporated molecular barcodes. TCRdb reanalysed the 5' RACE reads using MiXCR and keeps one entry per CDR3 protein. The sample consists of 450,000 or so distinct CDR3 sequences, roughly 25% of them appearing once. Study findings and constraints: Past research had described some motif variants in reactive arthritis synovial fluid and blood. A motif in TCR beta, a set of several highly homologous variants, appeared characteristic of ankylosing spondylitis blood.

Sequenced material: blood, either unsorted or a sorted T cell fraction (not recorded which). This TCR was sampled from a male donor with ankylosing spondylitis. The rearrangement joins TRBV18 to TRBJ1-1; 12 nucleotides align to TRBD1. CDR3 bases: TGTGCCAGCTCACCAGGGACAGGGGGCCTAAGCACTGAAGCTTTCTTT. Amino acid sequence: CASSPGTGGLSTEAFF.